The present entry profiles one TCR beta chain with its context. The repertoire was sequenced with immunoSEQ multiplex PCR; TCRdb's copy has only in-frame clones and lacks some. Altogether tens of thousands of clones are present, roughly 82% being singletons, with the ten largest covering 1% to 1.5%. Time point reported: pretreatment peripheral blood. Each patient presented with locally advanced or metastatic urothelial carcinoma. This sample stems from a study of PD-L1 blockade in urothelial cancer. Study background: Patients began atezolizumab, 1,200 mg intravenously every 3 weeks, in the mid-2010s. From 0 to 3 prior chemotherapy regimens had been given to the patients.

V lost 4 bases and J 3 bases, leaving 16 bases between the germline ends. This CDR3 contains 15 residues. Germline CDR1 LNHDA, CDR2 SQIVND (reference sequence). The receptor was isolated from a middle-aged man with urothelial cancer. Material: PBMCs, obtained around atezolizumab (anti-PD-L1) treatment. The rearrangement joins TRBV19 to TRBJ2-7; D is possibly TRBD2 (5 bases). The CDR3 region has the DNA TGTGCCAGTAGTACCGGGAAGTCGACGGGCTACGAGCAGTACTTC. Its protein is CASSTGKSTGYEQYF.